This T cell receptor beta chain was identified during a study of CD8+CD57+ T cells in acquired aplastic anemia. On the study more broadly: Mean DNA quantity obtained from sorted CD4+ and CD8+ cells was about 3.5 ug.

Study-wide points: Sharing between patients and controls was observed for twenty-nine CD8+ CDR3 sequences.

Concerning this clonotype itself: The antigen is not known.

Genomic DNA provided the template from which TCR beta VDJ and CDR3 profiles were obtained. TCRdb reanalysed the reads using MiXCR and keeps one entry per CDR3 protein. The table records more than 150,000 distinct CDR3 sequences, less than 50% of them present only once. Patients who underwent sequencing had shown CD8+CD57+ cell expansion by flow cytometry. The sequenced sample consisted of sorted CD4+, CD8+, or CD8+CD57+ T cells (not recorded which) from PBMCs. The clonotype was recovered from a human donor with aplastic anemia.

In DNA form, the CDR3 reads TGTGCCAGCAGCGGACAGGGGCTATCGCAGCCCCAGCATTTT. Protein product: CASSGQGLSQPQHF. The chain combines TRBV2 with TRBJ1-5, with 9 bases aligning to TRBD1. CDR3 length: 14 residues. CDR1 and CDR2 from the germline V gene are SNHLY and FYNNEI. Unmatched junction bases numbered 7, after V lost 6 bases and J lost 7 bases.